This T cell receptor beta chain was recovered during a study of blood T cell repertoires in COVID-19 (dated by TCRdb to the early 2020s). Context from the whole study: Collaborator samples came from the United States, Italy and Spain and covered acute and convalescent phases of COVID-19. Where available, HLA class I and class II types were taken from metadata supplied by the sample provider and were not determined by assay-based typing. Sample metadata almost always included a de-identified subject ID, COVID-19 status, age in years and sex. Deeply sampled blood TCRbeta repertoires from subjects exposed to, actively infected with, or recovered from COVID-19 were included in the dataset. The repertoires were released in a freely available public database intended as a resource for research on the immune response to SARS-CoV-2. Samples came from the ongoing ImmuneRACE study (first 160 participants) plus 1,254 subjects from 6 global collaborators. The prospective study material was composed of cDNA or gDNA derived from T cells, B-cell-depleted T cells, or PBMCs.

TCRbeta CDR3 regions were amplified from genomic DNA using the immunoSEQ Assay, a bias-controlled multiplex PCR. Turning to the authors' computational methods: Nucleated cell counts per sample were estimated from amplification of reference gene primers within the assay. To quantify the absolute abundance of each unique TCRbeta CDR3 rearrangement, sequence reads were collapsed and filtered. Productive Simpson clonality was computed per sample as the square root of Simpson's diversity index over productive rearrangements. Drawn from immuneACCESS, this table holds only the in-frame rearrangements with V and J called that TCRdb kept. Clones are partly lost; checked studies trace under half to an unresolved V gene and leave the rest unexplained. The DNA gave D and trimming, while V, J and clone size come from that table. This sample lists about 210,000 clones; about 86% were detected once. About 6% of the sample rests with the top ten.

The trim is 0 bases for V and 4 bases for J, with a gap of 10 bases between the germline ends. Sequences SGHDT (CDR1) and YYEEEE (CDR2) are obtained from the germline V gene. Reading from cysteine to phenylalanine, the CDR3 counts 14 amino acids. The retained sequence is limited to the CDR3, 42 bases, with the frame set at the first base. Note on this clone: Its cognate antigen has yet to be identified. Per-base quality was not reported, and no clone a single base away is much larger than it.

What the authors observed across the whole study: The amount of clinical and demographic metadata varied by source and participant and was provided uncurated.

Another Seattle source contributed samples from volunteer blood donors who had recovered from COVID-19. The collaborating institutions used their own protocols to collect whole blood in K2EDTA tubes. Collaborator samples were shipped for TCRbeta analysis as frozen whole blood, isolated PBMCs, or DNA extracted from either sample type. The receptor was isolated from a man aged 60 to 75 who had recovered from COVID-19. Sequences were obtained from peripheral blood. The sequence joins TRBV5-6 to TRBJ1-2, with no confidently assigned D gene. The CDR3 is CASSLEGVGYGYTF. Here is the DNA: TGTGCCAGCAGCTTGGAGGGAGTAGGCTATGGCTACACCTTC.